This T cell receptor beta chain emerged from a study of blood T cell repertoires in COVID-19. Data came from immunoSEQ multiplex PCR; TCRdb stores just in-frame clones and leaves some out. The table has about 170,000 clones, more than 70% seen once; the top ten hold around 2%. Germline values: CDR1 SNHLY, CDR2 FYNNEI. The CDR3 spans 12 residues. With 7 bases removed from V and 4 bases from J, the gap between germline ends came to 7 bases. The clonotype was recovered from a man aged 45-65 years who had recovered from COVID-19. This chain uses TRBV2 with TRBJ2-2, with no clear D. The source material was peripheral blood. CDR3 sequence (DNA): TGTGCCAGCAAAACGAGCACCGGGGAGCTGTTTTTT. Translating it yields CASKTSTGELFF.